These 14 T cell receptor beta chains share one sample of origin, sequenced in a study of T cells in Graves' hyperthyroidism and ophthalmopathy. RNA transcripts gave rise to amplified TCR beta CDR3 regions. Primed by the HTBI set, a first-round RT-PCR was run on the TCR CDR3. MiXCR, run by TCRdb on the multiplex PCR reads, gives a single entry per CDR3 protein. Among hundreds of thousands of distinct CDR3 sequences listed, approximately 14% were seen once. What was sequenced was blood. The receptor set was obtained from a middle-aged woman with Graves' ophthalmopathy.

This clonotype was observed at least ten times. The genes are TRBV10-3 and TRBJ1-6; no definite D call. The CDR3 runs to 14 residues. Trimming cost V 3 bases and J 10 bases, with 13 bases left between them. CDR1 is ENHRY, CDR2 SYGVKD, per germline. This CDR3 is CAISDLLLGSPLHF. CDR3 in DNA: TGTGCCATCAGTGATCTGCTCCTGGGGTCACCCCTCCACTTT.

At least ten counts were recorded for this clonotype. This chain joins TRBV7-2 and TRBJ2-7, with 9 bases that match TRBD1. V gave up 4 bases and J gave up 1 base; unmatched junction bases: 5. CDR3 size: 15 residues. The V gene's germline CDR1 is SGHTA and CDR2 FQGNSA. The chain's CDR3 is CASSSVGTGSYEQYF. The CDR3 region has the DNA TGTGCCAGCAGCTCGGTAGGGACAGGGTCCTACGAGCAGTACTTC.

This clonotype has ten or more counts. The rearrangement uses TRBV3-1 and TRBJ1-1, with D tentatively TRBD1 (6 bases). Germline V lookup: CDR1 LGHDT, CDR2 YNNKEL (reference sequence). With 4 bases removed from V and 6 bases from J, the gap between germline ends came to 15 bases. This CDR3 is 14 amino acids long. The CDR3 coding sequence is TGTGCCAGCAGCCGGGGGACACCTAAGTCTGAAGCTTTCTTT. This sequence encodes CASSRGTPKSEAFF.

As for this clonotype: A read error may explain this, as a much larger clone is one base away. The chain links TRBV15 to TRBJ1-1; a weak D match, TRBD1 (6 bases). Germline assignment: CDR1 LNHNV and CDR2 YYDKDF (reference sequence). The CDR3 is made up of 15 amino acids. CDR3 in DNA: TGTACCACCTTGGGTGGGGGCAGGAGGAACACTGAAGCTTTCTTT. Encoded protein: CTTLGGGRRNTEAFF. Full variable domain (rest looked up from reference TRBV15 and TRBJ1-1): DAMVIQNPRYQVTQFGKPVTLSCSQTLNHNVMYWYQQKSSQAPKLLFHYYDKDFNNEADTPDNFQSRRPNTSFCFLDIRSPGLGDTAMYLCTTLGGGRRNTEAFFGQGTRLTVV.

This clonotype was counted only a few times. This chain connects TRBV6-1 to TRBJ2-7; D gene unclear. The CDR3 is 13 residues long. CDR1 is MNHNS, CDR2 SASEGT, per germline. The V gene lost 6 bases and the J gene lost 6 bases, with 15 bases spanning the gap. The CDR3 protein is CASRSTSRGEQYF. The CDR3 bases are TGTGCCAGCAGATCCACCAGTCGCGGCGAGCAGTACTTC.

In its sample, this clonotype was seen many times. The chain combines TRBV6-1 with TRBJ2-5; D is unresolved. CDR1 and CDR2 (germline): MNHNS, SASEGT. This CDR3 has 11 residues. V lost 7 bases and J 4 bases, leaving 7 bases between the germline ends. The CDR3 coding sequence is TGTGCCAGCATTTCGGGAGAGACCCAGTACTTC. Its protein is CASISGETQYF.

V usage is TRBV6-2 or TRBV6-3 and J usage is TRBJ2-4; 14 nucleotides agree with TRBD2. The CDR3 is 20 amino acids. The junction had 16 bases not matched to a gene; V was cut back by 5 bases and J by 4 bases. CDR1 MNHEY and CDR2 SVGEGT come from the germline V gene. As DNA, the CDR3 is TGTGCCAGCAGTCGCCTTACCGGGACTAGCGGGAGTTGGGGAAAAAACATTCAGTACTTC. Amino acid sequence: CASSRLTGTSGSWGKNIQYF.

In this sample, this clonotype turned up a few times. This rearrangement joins TRBV28 to TRBJ2-5, with 8 bases identical to TRBD1. The V segment lost 7 bases and the J segment 5 bases; nucleotides outside the gene matches: 3. Looked up from germline, CDR1 is MDHEN and CDR2 is SYDVKM. CDR3 length equals 12 residues. In DNA, the CDR3 is TGTGCCAGCACCAGGGGGCTTGAGACCCAGTACTTC. Protein: CASTRGLETQYF.

Many counts were recorded for this clonotype. V is TRBV4-2 and J is TRBJ2-7; possible D gene TRBD2, 5 bases. The CDR3 loop spans 15 amino acids. Trimming cost V 0 bases and J 2 bases, with 11 bases left between them. Germline values: CDR1 LGHNA, CDR2 YNFKEQ. The CDR3, as DNA: TGTGCCAGCAGCCAAGATCCGGACTCAGCCTACGAGCAGTACTTC. Residues: CASSQDPDSAYEQYF.

This chain joins TRBV27 and TRBJ2-2, with TRBD2 matching over 10 bases. CDR1 and CDR2 (germline): MNHEY, SMNVEV (reference sequence). The CDR3 is made up of 14 amino acids. V dropped 4 bases and J dropped 4; count of bases not matched to a gene: 0. CDR3 DNA: TGTGCCAGCAGTTGGACTAGCGGCACCGGGGAGCTGTTTTTT. Protein sequence: CASSWTSGTGELFF.

This clonotype was seen at least ten times. The rearrangement uses TRBV27 and TRBJ2-7, with D perhaps TRBD2 (7 bases). CDR1 is MNHEY, CDR2 SMNVEV, per germline (reference sequence). V shed 5 bases and J shed 1 base, with 24 bases lying between them. The CDR3 covers 18 residues. CDR3 amino acids: CASSRGGDLGGGSYEQYF. The CDR3 DNA is TGTGCCAGCAGTCGAGGGGGGGACCTAGGGGGTGGATCCTACGAGCAGTACTTC.

At least ten counts were recorded for this clonotype. The rearrangement links TRBV5-1 to TRBJ2-7; unclear D gene. The V gene's germline CDR1 is SGHRS and CDR2 YFSETQ. Trimming shortened V by 6 bases and J by 5 bases, and 18 bases separated the two germline ends. The CDR3 totals 14 residues. CDR3 protein: CASNYERLGHEQYF. CDR3 in DNA: TGCGCCAGCAATTATGAGCGACTCGGCCACGAGCAGTACTTC. Variable domain in full (rest from reference TRBV5-1 and TRBJ2-7): KAGVTQTPRYLIKTRGQQVTLSCSPISGHRSVSWYQQTPGQGLQFLFEYFSETQRNKGNFPGRFSGRQFSNSRSEMNVSTLELGDSALYLCASNYERLGHEQYFGPGTRLTVT.

This clonotype has a count of ten or more. The chain couples TRBV30 to TRBJ1-1; D is possibly TRBD1 (5 bases). The CDR3 totals 13 residues. V was cut by 5 bases and J by 4 bases, with 14 bases left in between. Germline CDR1 reads GTSNPN; CDR2 reads SVGIG (reference sequence). The CDR3 sequence: CAWGNQRGTEAFF. DNA for the CDR3: TGTGCCTGGGGAAACCAGAGGGGCACTGAAGCTTTCTTT.

Many counts were recorded for this clonotype. This chain links TRBV19 with TRBJ1-1; D remains unclear. The V gene's germline CDR1 is LNHDA and CDR2 SQIVND (reference sequence). V was cut by 7 bases and J by 3 bases, with 15 bases left in between. This CDR3 comprises 14 residues. CDR3 bases: TGTGCCAGTATTCTTAAACCTCGGGACACTGAAGCTTTCTTT. Protein: CASILKPRDTEAFF.